Listed here are 14 T cell receptor beta chains from one sample, sequenced in a study of T cells in Graves' hyperthyroidism and ophthalmopathy. The investigators amplified TCR beta CDR3 regions from RNA transcripts. First-round RT-PCR of the TCR CDR3 relied on the HTBI primer set. TCRdb itself ran the multiplex PCR reads through MiXCR, one entry per CDR3 protein. The sample records fewer than 900,000 distinct CDR3 sequences, roughly 20% being singletons. Material for sequencing was blood. The receptors shown here come from a woman between 45 and 60 years old with Graves' hyperthyroidism that later progressed to Graves' ophthalmopathy.

The chain has TRBV30 and TRBJ1-1, with 9 bases that match TRBD1. CDR1 is GTSNPN, CDR2 SVGIG, per germline (reference sequence). J gave up 1 base and V 3 bases, and 6 bases lay outside the gene matches. The CDR3 has 15 amino acids. CDR3 DNA: TGTGCCTGGAGGGGACAGGGACTTTCGAACACTGAAGCTTTCTTT. Amino acids: CAWRGQGLSNTEAFF.

In its sample, this clonotype was seen a few times. The J gene is TRBJ1-2, the V gene TRBV12-3 or TRBV12-4; D not resolved. With 0 bases removed from V and 4 bases from J, the gap between germline ends came to 9 bases. This CDR3 comprises 14 residues. The CDR3 DNA is TGTGCCAGCAGTTTAGCCGAGGAAGTCTATGGCTACACCTTC. Protein: CASSLAEEVYGYTF.

To note about this clonotype: With a much larger clone just one base away, this may be a read error. The chain carries TRBV4-1 and TRBJ2-7; the D gene is possibly TRBD2 (7 bases). V was clipped by 0 bases and J by 6 bases, with 12 bases between them. Germline-derived CDR1 and CDR2 are MGHRA and YSYEKL. CDR3 length: 14 amino acids. This CDR3 is CASSQDAGASEQYF. The DNA of the CDR3 is TGCGCCAGCAGCCAAGATGCGGGGGCGAGCGAGCAGTACTTC.

This clonotype was observed once. The chain recombines TRBV6-2 or TRBV6-3 with TRBJ2-3; 7 bases agree with TRBD1. Per germline, CDR1 MNHEY and CDR2 SVGEGT. Trimming cost V 0 bases and J 3 bases; bases outside gene matches: 15. CDR3 length equals 19 residues. The CDR3 DNA reads as TGTGCCAGCAGTTACTCGAGTAGAGGGGGCAGGTCTAATACAGATACGCAGTATTTT. It translates to CASSYSSRGGRSNTDTQYF.

The sample holds a few counts of this clonotype. The J gene is TRBJ1-4, the V gene TRBV5-8; D possibly corresponds to TRBD1 (5 bases). The V gene lost 4 bases and the J gene lost 5 bases, with 15 bases spanning the gap. CDR1 SGHTS and CDR2 YDEGEE come from the germline V gene. The CDR3 is made up of 15 amino acids. CDR3 in DNA: TGTGCCAGCAGCGCAATCAGGGTACCAAATGAAAAACTGTTTTTT. Translating it yields CASSAIRVPNEKLFF.

This clonotype has just a few counts. In DNA form, the CDR3 reads TGCGCCAGCAGCCCCGGACAGGGGGGGCTCAAAGAGACCCAGTACTTC. Translated: CASSPGQGGLKETQYF. The V and J genes are TRBV5-1 and TRBJ2-5; 10 bases align to TRBD1. The CDR3 runs 16 residues. Trimming cost V 4 bases and J 3 bases; bases outside gene matches: 9. Germline CDR1 is SGHRS and CDR2 is YFSETQ.

This clonotype was seen many times. The chain carries TRBV2 and TRBJ1-2, with TRBD1 as a possible D gene (5 bases). The CDR3 runs to 14 residues. The V gene lost 6 bases and the J gene lost 0 bases, with 11 bases spanning the gap. Looked up from germline, CDR1 is SNHLY and CDR2 is FYNNEI. Written as DNA, the CDR3 is TGTGCCAGCAGGAATCCAGGGCCTAACTATGGCTACACCTTC. Its protein is CASRNPGPNYGYTF.

This chain joins TRBV15 and TRBJ1-5; no reliable D call. The CDR3 extends over 16 amino acids. Germline V CDR1 and CDR2: LNHNV, YYDKDF (reference sequence). V was clipped by 0 bases and J by 2 bases, with 11 bases between them. The CDR3 DNA is TGTGCCACCAGCAGAGATTTCAGTTGGGGCAATCAGCCCCAGCATTTT. Residues: CATSRDFSWGNQPQHF.

Points on this clonotype: Being one base from a much bigger clone, this may be a read error. V is TRBV7-9 and J is TRBJ1-1; D is possibly TRBD1 (6 bases). Germline V lookup: CDR1 SEHNR, CDR2 FQNEAQ (reference sequence). The germline V and J ends were trimmed by 5 bases and 1 base, with 11 bases remaining between them. This CDR3 region has 14 residues. The CDR3 region has the DNA TGTGCCAGCAGCCGGGGGGCCCGGAACACTGAAGCTTTCTTT. Protein sequence: CASSRGARNTEAFF.

This clonotype was observed at least ten times. The chain employs TRBV30 and TRBJ2-1; no firm D call. The germline V gene has CDR1 GTSNPN and CDR2 SVGIG (reference sequence). The CDR3 has 13 amino acids. The V end was cut by 3 bases, the J end by 0 bases, with 6 bases between. CDR3 bases: TGTGCCTGGAGACCTCACTCCTACAATGAGCAGTTCTTC. Protein: CAWRPHSYNEQFF. Looking up the rest from reference TRBV30 and TRBJ2-1 gives the full variable domain: SQTIHQWPATLVQPVGSPLSLECTVEGTSNPNLYWYRQAAGRGLQLLFYSVGIGQISSEVPQNLSASRPQDRQFILSSKKLLLSDSGFYLCAWRPHSYNEQFFGPGTRLTVL.

This clonotype was observed many times. The chain joins TRBV20-1 to TRBJ1-2; D may be TRBD1 (6 bases). The V end lost 4 bases, the J end lost 7 bases, and 19 bases lay between the germline ends. The CDR3 sequence is 14 residues long. CDR1 DFQATT and CDR2 SNEGSKA come from the germline V gene (reference sequence). CDR3 bases: TGCAGTGCTATCTCAGGTCCCCAAGGGGGTGGCTACACCTTC. It codes for CSAISGPQGGGYTF.

The rearrangement joins TRBV20-1 to TRBJ1-2; a possible D gene is TRBD1 (6 bases). Germline assignment: CDR1 DFQATT and CDR2 SNEGSKA (reference sequence). The CDR3 spans 12 residues. The CDR3 here is CGTSQGSYGYTF. As DNA, the CDR3 is TGCGGTACTAGTCAGGGGAGCTATGGCTACACCTTC.

This clonotype was found a few times. This chain joins TRBV27 and TRBJ1-2, with 9 nucleotides matching TRBD1. This CDR3 is 14 amino acids long. Germline assignment: CDR1 MNHEY and CDR2 SMNVEV (reference sequence). Trimming at V came to 0 bases and at J to 8 bases, leaving 4 bases not matched to a gene. This CDR3 reads CASSLSWTGEGYTF. CDR3 nucleotides: TGTGCCAGCAGTTTATCATGGACAGGGGAAGGCTACACCTTC.

This clonotype was observed many times. The chain is built from TRBV27 and TRBJ1-6, with D unresolved. The V and J ends lost 4 bases and 5 bases respectively, with 6 bases between them. CDR3 length: 13 residues. Germline V gene sequence: CDR1 MNHEY, CDR2 SMNVEV (reference sequence). CDR3 nucleotides: TGTGCCAGCAGTTACGTTGATAATTCACCCCTCCACTTT. This encodes CASSYVDNSPLHF.